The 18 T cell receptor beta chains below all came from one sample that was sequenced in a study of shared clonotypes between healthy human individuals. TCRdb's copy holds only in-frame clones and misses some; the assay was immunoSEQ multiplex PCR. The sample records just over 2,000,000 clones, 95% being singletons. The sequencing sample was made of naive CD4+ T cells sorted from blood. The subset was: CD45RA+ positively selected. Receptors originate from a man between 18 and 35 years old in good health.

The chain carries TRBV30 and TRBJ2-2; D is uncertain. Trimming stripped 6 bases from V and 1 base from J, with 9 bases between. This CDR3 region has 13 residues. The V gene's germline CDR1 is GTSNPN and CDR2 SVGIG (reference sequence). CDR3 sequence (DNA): TGTGCCTGCCGGATGGGGAACACCGGGGAGCTGTTTTTT. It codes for CACRMGNTGELFF.

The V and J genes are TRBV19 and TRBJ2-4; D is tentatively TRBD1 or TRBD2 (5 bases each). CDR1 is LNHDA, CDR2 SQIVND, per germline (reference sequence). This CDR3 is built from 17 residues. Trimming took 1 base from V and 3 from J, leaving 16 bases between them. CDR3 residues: CASSIGTTSFYKNIQYF. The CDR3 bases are TGTGCCAGTAGTATAGGGACAACTAGTTTCTACAAAAACATTCAGTACTTC.

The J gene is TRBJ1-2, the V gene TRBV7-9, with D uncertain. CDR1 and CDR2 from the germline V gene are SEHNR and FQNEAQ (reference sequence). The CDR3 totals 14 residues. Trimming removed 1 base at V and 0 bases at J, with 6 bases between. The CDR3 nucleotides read TGTGCCAGCAGCTTAGACTCAGCTAACTATGGCTACACCTTC. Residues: CASSLDSANYGYTF.

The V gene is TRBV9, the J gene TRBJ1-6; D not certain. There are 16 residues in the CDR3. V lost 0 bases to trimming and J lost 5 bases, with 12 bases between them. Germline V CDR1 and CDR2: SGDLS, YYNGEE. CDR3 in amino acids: CASSVGGGLDNSPLHF. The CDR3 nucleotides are TGTGCCAGCAGCGTAGGAGGAGGGTTGGATAATTCACCCCTCCACTTT.

CDR3 nucleotides: TGTGCCAGCAGCTACCACCGGGACAGGGGGCCCTACGAGCAGTACTTC. This gives the protein CASSYHRDRGPYEQYF. The genes are TRBV21-1 and TRBJ2-7; TRBD1 is taken as the D call from the table, unchecked against the DNA. TRBV21-1 is classified as a pseudogene. The CDR3 extends over 16 amino acids.

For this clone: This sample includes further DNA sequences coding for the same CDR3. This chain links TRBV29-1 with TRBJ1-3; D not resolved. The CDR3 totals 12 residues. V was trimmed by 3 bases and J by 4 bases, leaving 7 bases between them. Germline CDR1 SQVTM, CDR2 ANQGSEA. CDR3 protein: CSVEGRGNTIYF. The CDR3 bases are TGCAGCGTTGAGGGGAGGGGAAACACCATATATTTT.

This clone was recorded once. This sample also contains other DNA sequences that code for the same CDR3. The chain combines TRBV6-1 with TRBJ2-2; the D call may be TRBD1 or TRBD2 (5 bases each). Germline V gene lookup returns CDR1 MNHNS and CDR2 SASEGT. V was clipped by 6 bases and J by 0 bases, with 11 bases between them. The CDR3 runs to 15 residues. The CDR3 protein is CASRAGTANTGELFF. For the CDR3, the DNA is TGTGCCAGCAGGGCCGGGACGGCGAACACCGGGGAGCTGTTTTTT.

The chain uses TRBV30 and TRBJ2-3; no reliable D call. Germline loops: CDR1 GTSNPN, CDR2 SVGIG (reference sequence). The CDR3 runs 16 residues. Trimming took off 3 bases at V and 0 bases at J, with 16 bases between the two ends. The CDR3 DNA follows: TGTGCCTGGAGCGAAGACGCAGCCTACAGCACAGATACGCAGTATTTT. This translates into CAWSEDAAYSTDTQYF.

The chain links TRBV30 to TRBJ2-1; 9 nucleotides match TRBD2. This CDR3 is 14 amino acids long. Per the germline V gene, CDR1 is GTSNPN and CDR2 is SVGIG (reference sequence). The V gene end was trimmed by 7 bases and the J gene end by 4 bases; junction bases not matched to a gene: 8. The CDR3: CASKGSGRYNEQFF. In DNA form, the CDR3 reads TGTGCCTCCAAAGGGAGCGGGAGGTACAATGAGCAGTTCTTC.

The CDR3 reads CASSFRGQGVGKNIQYF. DNA for the CDR3: TGTGCCAGCAGCTTTCGCGGACAGGGGGTTGGCAAAAACATTCAGTACTTC. The J gene is TRBJ2-4, the V gene TRBV13, with 10 bases lining up with TRBD1. V shed 3 bases and J 3 bases; nucleotides not matched to a gene: 8. CDR1 PRHDT and CDR2 FYEKMQ come from the germline V gene (reference sequence). The CDR3 runs 17 residues.

DNA for the CDR3: TGCGCCAGCAGCTTGGCCGGCGACAGGGTAGGGGAGCAGTACTTC. Protein: CASSLAGDRVGEQYF. V is TRBV5-1 and J is TRBJ2-7, with 7 bases aligning to TRBD1. The CDR3 is 15 residues long. V shed 0 bases, J shed 7 bases, and the junction held 10 bases outside the gene matches. Germline assignment: CDR1 SGHRS and CDR2 YFSETQ.

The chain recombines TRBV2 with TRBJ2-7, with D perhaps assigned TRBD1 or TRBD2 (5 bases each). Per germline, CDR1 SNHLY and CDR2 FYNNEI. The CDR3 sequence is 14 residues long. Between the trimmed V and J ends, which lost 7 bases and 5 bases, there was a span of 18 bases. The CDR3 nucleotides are TGTGCCAGCACTCGGGACGGCGTTGACAACGAGCAGTACTTC. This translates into CASTRDGVDNEQYF.

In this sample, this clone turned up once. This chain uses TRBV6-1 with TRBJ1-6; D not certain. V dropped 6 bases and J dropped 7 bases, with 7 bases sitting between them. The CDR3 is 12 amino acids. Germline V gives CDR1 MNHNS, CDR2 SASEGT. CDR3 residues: CASRGRNSPLHF. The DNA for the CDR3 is TGTGCCAGCAGGGGAAGGAATTCACCCCTCCACTTT.

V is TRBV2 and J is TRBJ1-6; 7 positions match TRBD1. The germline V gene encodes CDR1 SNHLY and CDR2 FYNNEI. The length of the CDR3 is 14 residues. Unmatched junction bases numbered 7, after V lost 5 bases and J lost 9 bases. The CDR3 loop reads CASSSGTAPSPLHF. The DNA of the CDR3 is TGTGCCAGCAGTTCCGGGACAGCGCCTTCACCCCTCCACTTT.

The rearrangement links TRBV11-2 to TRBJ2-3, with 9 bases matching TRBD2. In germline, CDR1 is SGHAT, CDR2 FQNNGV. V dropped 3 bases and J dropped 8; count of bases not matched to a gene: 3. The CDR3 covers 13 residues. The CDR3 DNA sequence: TGTGCCAGCAGCTTGGGGACTAGCCTTACGCAGTATTTT. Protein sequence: CASSLGTSLTQYF.

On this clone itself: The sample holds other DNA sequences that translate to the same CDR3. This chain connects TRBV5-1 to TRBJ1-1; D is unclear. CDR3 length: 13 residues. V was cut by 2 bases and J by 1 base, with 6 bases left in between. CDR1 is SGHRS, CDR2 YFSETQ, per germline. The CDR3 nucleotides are TGCGCCAGCAGCTTTACTAGGAACACTGAAGCTTTCTTT. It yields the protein CASSFTRNTEAFF.

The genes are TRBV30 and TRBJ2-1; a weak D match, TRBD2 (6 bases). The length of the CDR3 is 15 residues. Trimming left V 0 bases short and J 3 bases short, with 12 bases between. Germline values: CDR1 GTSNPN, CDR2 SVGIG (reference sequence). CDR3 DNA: TGTGCCTGGAGTGTACCGGGTAGCGGCTACAATGAGCAGTTCTTC. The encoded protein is CAWSVPGSGYNEQFF.

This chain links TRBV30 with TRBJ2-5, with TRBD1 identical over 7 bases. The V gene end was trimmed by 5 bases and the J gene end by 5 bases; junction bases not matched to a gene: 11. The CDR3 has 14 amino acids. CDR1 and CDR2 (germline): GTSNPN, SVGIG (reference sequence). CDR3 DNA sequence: TGTGCCTGGGCCGGGACAGCCAGGGGGGAGACCCAGTACTTC. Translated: CAWAGTARGETQYF.